Listed here are 27 T cell receptor beta chains from one sample, sequenced in a study of immune cell composition in non-small cell lung cancer. TCRdb keeps only in-frame clones here, not all; method: immunoSEQ multiplex PCR. The repertoire holds 2,000 to 2,500 clones, roughly 72% seen once, with roughly 14% in the top ten. The material sequenced was lung tumor tissue. These receptors were collected from a human donor with non-small cell lung cancer.

The chain combines TRBV27 with TRBJ2-6; D not certain. This CDR3 region has 13 residues. Germline values: CDR1 MNHEY, CDR2 SMNVEV (reference sequence). With 3 bases removed from V and 4 bases from J, the gap between germline ends came to 4 bases. In DNA form, the CDR3 reads TGTGCCAGCAGTTTCACAGGGGCCAACGTCCTGACTTTC. Its translation: CASSFTGANVLTF.

The V call is TRBV7-6, the J call TRBJ2-2; TRBD1 might be the D (5 bases). V was trimmed by 4 bases and J by 0 bases, leaving 9 bases between them. The germline gives CDR1 SGHVS, CDR2 FNYEAQ. CDR3 length equals 15 residues. The CDR3 sequence: CASSSLTANTGELFF. DNA for the CDR3: TGTGCCAGCAGCTCCCTGACAGCGAACACCGGGGAGCTGTTTTTT.

This clone occurred once. The rearrangement joins TRBV4-2 to TRBJ2-3; tentative D call: TRBD2 (6 bases). This CDR3 has 17 amino acids. Between the trimmed V and J ends, which lost 1 base and 4 bases, there was a span of 18 bases. Germline V gene lookup returns CDR1 LGHNA and CDR2 YNFKEQ. The CDR3 sequence: CASSQGGLGGDADTQYF. The CDR3 DNA reads as TGTGCCAGCAGCCAAGGGGGCCTCGGCGGGGACGCAGATACGCAGTATTTT.

This clone was recorded a few times. The chain employs TRBV30 and TRBJ1-2, with D uncertain. The CDR3 covers 11 residues. The germline CDR1 and CDR2 sequences are GTSNPN and SVGIG (reference sequence). Trimming stripped 1 base from V and 6 bases from J, with 6 bases between. The CDR3 nucleotides read TGTGCCTGGAGTGGGGCTCATGGCTACACCTTC. Protein sequence: CAWSGAHGYTF.

The V gene is TRBV30, the J gene TRBJ2-5, with TRBD2 identical over 8 bases. Germline loops: CDR1 GTSNPN, CDR2 SVGIG (reference sequence). This CDR3 has 18 residues. J was trimmed by 0 bases and V by 4 bases; bases with no gene match: 16. CDR3 bases: TGTGCCTGGACCCGAGGTTTAGCGGGACGGAGGTACCAAGAGACCCAGTACTTC. As protein: CAWTRGLAGRRYQETQYF.

This chain joins TRBV6-6 and TRBJ2-1; D might be TRBD1 (6 bases). Germline values: CDR1 MNHNY, CDR2 SVGAGI (reference sequence). The CDR3 has 13 amino acids. Between the trimmed V and J ends, which lost 0 bases and 6 bases, there was a span of 6 bases. The CDR3 coding sequence is TGTGCCAGCAGTTACTCCAGGGGCAATGAGCAGTTCTTC. Its protein is CASSYSRGNEQFF.

V and J are TRBV4-2 and TRBJ2-3, with D unclear. Germline loops: CDR1 LGHNA, CDR2 YNFKEQ. Deletions cut 8 bases from V and 5 bases from J, with 5 bases between. The CDR3 consists of 10 residues. The CDR3 protein is CASGLDTQYF. The CDR3 region has the DNA TGTGCCAGCGGGCTAGATACGCAGTATTTT.

This chain uses TRBV7-6 with TRBJ1-4; D unclear. The CDR3 has 13 amino acids. Trimming removed 7 bases from V and 8 bases from J, with 14 bases in between. CDR1 is SGHVS, CDR2 FNYEAQ, per germline. The DNA for the CDR3 is TGTGCCAGCACAGGAGGAGGTCGGGAAAAACTGTTTTTT. Residues: CASTGGGREKLFF.

This clone was observed a handful of times. This chain links TRBV2 with TRBJ2-1, with 7 bases aligning to TRBD1. The CDR3 has 13 amino acids. The junction had 6 bases not matched to a gene; V was cut back by 6 bases and J by 7 bases. CDR1 and CDR2 (germline): SNHLY, FYNNEI. This CDR3 reads CASRAGGRNEQFF. DNA for the CDR3: TGTGCCAGCAGGGCAGGGGGTCGGAATGAGCAGTTCTTC.

V is TRBV7-8 and J is TRBJ2-5; possible D gene TRBD2, 5 bases. V lost 2 bases and J 5 bases, leaving 9 bases between the germline ends. The germline V gene encodes CDR1 SGHVS and CDR2 FQNEAQ. The CDR3 is 13 amino acids. The CDR3 DNA is TGTGCCAGCAGCTTATATTTAGCGGAGACCCAGTACTTC. This encodes CASSLYLAETQYF.

The CDR3 bases are TGCGCCAGCAGCTTGGAATCGGGGGTGAACACTGAAGCTTTCTTT. It is translated as CASSLESGVNTEAFF. V usage is TRBV5-1 and J usage is TRBJ1-1, with a weak D call TRBD1 (5 bases). The CDR3 sequence is 15 residues long. From germline, CDR1 is SGHRS and CDR2 YFSETQ. V was shortened by 0 bases and J by 0 bases, with 9 bases between the two germline ends.

The chain employs TRBV6-1 and TRBJ1-3; D is uncertain. The CDR3 runs 17 residues. V lost 3 bases to trimming and J lost 0 bases, with 15 bases between them. The germline V gene has CDR1 MNHNS and CDR2 SASEGT. CDR3 nucleotides: TGTGCCAGCAGTGAGAGTTATCGGTTTAGCTCTGGAAACACCATATATTTT. Translating it yields CASSESYRFSSGNTIYF.

CDR3 loop: CASSQDADTEAFF. CDR3 DNA: TGCGCCAGCAGCCAAGACGCGGACACTGAAGCTTTCTTT. The chain joins TRBV4-3 to TRBJ1-1; D is ambiguous. The CDR3 extends over 13 amino acids. Trimming took 0 bases from V and 3 from J, leaving 5 bases between them. The V gene's germline CDR1 is LGHNA and CDR2 YSLEER.

V is TRBV7-3 and J is TRBJ1-1, with D hard to call. The CDR3 is made up of 12 amino acids. V was clipped by 3 bases and J by 7 bases, with 9 bases between them. Germline V gene data show CDR1 as SGHTA and CDR2 as FQGTGA. The DNA of the CDR3 is TGTGCCAGCAGCTTCCTACGGGATGAAGCTTTCTTT. This translates into CASSFLRDEAFF.

This chain uses TRBV9 with TRBJ2-1; 13 bases line up with TRBD2. Losses at the gene ends were 3 bases for V and 8 bases for J; bases not matched to a gene: 5. The CDR3 sequence is 15 residues long. The germline CDR1 and CDR2 sequences are SGDLS and YYNGEE. The CDR3 bases are TGTGCCAGCAGCGAACTAGCGGGGGGGAGACATGAGCAGTTCTTC. Translating it yields CASSELAGGRHEQFF. Combining the CDR3 with reference TRBV9 and TRBJ2-1 gives the whole variable domain DSGVTQTPKHLITATGQRVTLRCSPRSGDLSVYWYQQSLDQGLQFLIQYYNGEERAKGNILERFSAQQFPDLHSELNLSSLELGDSALYFCASSELAGGRHEQFFGPGTRLTVL.

This clone was observed a few times. The J gene is TRBJ1-2, the V gene TRBV30; no reliable D call. The CDR3 is made up of 13 amino acids. Germline lookup yields CDR1 GTSNPN and CDR2 SVGIG (reference sequence). Trimming shortened V by 8 bases and J by 1 base, and 14 bases separated the two germline ends. The CDR3 sequence is CAGPRRSNYGYTF. As DNA, the CDR3 is TGTGCCGGGCCCCGAAGAAGTAACTATGGCTACACCTTC. Together with reference TRBV30 and TRBJ1-2, the CDR3 gives the full variable domain: SQTIHQWPATLVQPVGSPLSLECTVEGTSNPNLYWYRQAAGRGLQLLFYSVGIGQISSEVPQNLSASRPQDRQFILSSKKLLLSDSGFYLCAGPRRSNYGYTFGSGTRLTVV.

The gene calls are TRBV7-2 and TRBJ2-7; 12 bases line up with TRBD1. Germline values: CDR1 SGHTA, CDR2 FQGNSA. V lost 4 bases, J lost 1 base, and 8 bases stayed unmatched. This CDR3 has 17 amino acids. Written as DNA, the CDR3 is TGTGCCAGCAGCTCCGGGACAGGGGGCGCCAAGTCCTACGAGCAGTACTTC. This encodes CASSSGTGGAKSYEQYF.

The J gene is TRBJ1-5, the V gene TRBV7-2; tentative D call: TRBD1 (6 bases). In germline, CDR1 is SGHTA, CDR2 FQGNSA. With 5 bases removed from V and 3 bases from J, the gap between germline ends came to 11 bases. CDR3 length equals 14 residues. CDR3 loop: CASSPDSLNQPQHF. CDR3 bases: TGTGCCAGCAGCCCGGACAGCCTCAATCAGCCCCAGCATTTT.

The chain joins TRBV5-1 to TRBJ2-2; possible D gene TRBD2, 5 bases. The germline V and J ends were trimmed by 2 bases and 1 base, with 9 bases remaining between them. The CDR3 loop spans 15 amino acids. Germline V gives CDR1 SGHRS, CDR2 YFSETQ. CDR3 bases: TGCGCCAGCAGCTTATCCGGGGTGAACACCGGGGAGCTGTTTTTT. It encodes CASSLSGVNTGELFF. Full variable domain (remainder filled in from reference TRBV5-1 and TRBJ2-2): KAGVTQTPRYLIKTRGQQVTLSCSPISGHRSVSWYQQTPGQGLQFLFEYFSETQRNKGNFPGRFSGRQFSNSRSEMNVSTLELGDSALYLCASSLSGVNTGELFFGEGSRLTVL.

This chain links TRBV6-4 with TRBJ2-2; TRBD2 matches at 11 bases. The CDR3 sequence is 18 residues long. After removal of 6 bases from V and 0 bases from J, the junction contained 9 bases not matched to a gene. Germline CDR1 MRHNA, CDR2 SNTAGT. CDR3 amino acids: CASSPLAGGNANTGELFF. CDR3 sequence (DNA): TGTGCCAGCAGCCCCCTAGCGGGGGGTAACGCGAACACCGGGGAGCTGTTTTTT.

V and J are TRBV5-8 and TRBJ1-5; 10 bases line up with TRBD1. Germline CDR1 is SGHTS and CDR2 is YDEGEE. The V gene end was trimmed by 2 bases and the J gene end by 0 bases; junction bases not matched to a gene: 11. The CDR3 runs to 19 residues. CDR3 amino acids: CASSFFGTGATYSNQPQHF. The CDR3, as DNA: TGTGCCAGCAGCTTTTTTGGGACAGGGGCGACGTATAGCAATCAGCCCCAGCATTTT.

This clone is classed as large (0.1 to 1%). The chain joins TRBV19 to TRBJ1-1; a weak D match, TRBD1 (6 bases). CDR1 and CDR2 from the germline V gene are LNHDA and SQIVND (reference sequence). V was trimmed by 10 bases and J by 5 bases, leaving 20 bases between them. This CDR3 is built from 14 residues. CDR3 nucleotide sequence: TGTGCCATTTTGGCTGAACAGGGAAGGACTGAAGCTTTCTTT. Translating gives CAILAEQGRTEAFF.

The V call is TRBV14, the J call TRBJ2-1; D not resolved. Per the germline V gene, CDR1 is SGHDN and CDR2 is FVKESK. V was trimmed by 1 base and J by 10 bases, leaving 11 bases between them. This CDR3 region has 13 residues. DNA of the CDR3: TGTGCCAGCAGCCAAGGTCTGACTCGGGAGCAGTTCTTC. This gives the protein CASSQGLTREQFF.

For the CDR3, the DNA is TGTGCCAGTATATTCGGTCGTTTCGGACAGGGGGCCTACGAGCAGTACTTC. Amino acid sequence: CASIFGRFGQGAYEQYF. The J gene is TRBJ2-7, the V gene TRBV19; 10 positions agree with TRBD1. Germline-derived CDR1 and CDR2 are LNHDA and SQIVND (reference sequence). V was pared by 7 bases and J by 2 bases, with 14 bases of the junction left unmatched. There are 17 residues in the CDR3.

The chain recombines TRBV7-8 with TRBJ2-7; TRBD1 agrees at 7 bases. In germline, CDR1 is SGHVS, CDR2 FQNEAQ. V dropped 5 bases and J dropped 0; count of bases not matched to a gene: 7. The CDR3 sequence is 15 residues long. CDR3 sequence reads: CASSNNRDSSYEQYF. In DNA form, the CDR3 reads TGTGCCAGCAGCAATAACCGGGACAGCTCCTACGAGCAGTACTTC.

The rearrangement links TRBV6-1 to TRBJ2-5, with D possibly being TRBD2 (6 bases). Looked up from germline, CDR1 is MNHNS and CDR2 is SASEGT. Trimming shortened V by 3 bases and J by 3 bases, and 17 bases separated the two germline ends. The CDR3 sequence is 16 residues long. The CDR3 DNA reads as TGTGCCAGCAGTGACGCACTGGCGGGGATTAAAGAGACCCAGTACTTC. Translating it yields CASSDALAGIKETQYF.

The chain links TRBV9 to TRBJ1-3; 10 bases are shared with TRBD1. This CDR3 spans 17 amino acids. The germline gives CDR1 SGDLS, CDR2 YYNGEE. Trimming took 3 bases from V and 0 from J; bases not matched to a gene: 6. The CDR3 bases are TGTGCCAGCAGCGACCGACAGGGGGCTTACTCTGGAAACACCATATATTTT. It translates to CASSDRQGAYSGNTIYF.